This TCR beta chain was identified during a study of blood T cell repertoires in COVID-19. Study details: T cells, B-cell-depleted T cells, or PBMCs provided the cDNA or gDNA that served as material.

The assay was immunoSEQ multiplex PCR, and TCRdb's table has in-frame clones only and misses some. The sample gives 250,000 to 300,000 clones, around four fifths of which show up once; less than 6% is in the top ten. The CDR3 is made up of 13 amino acids. Trimming removed 6 bases from V and 2 bases from J, with 11 bases in between. Germline CDR1 is MNHEY and CDR2 is SVGEGT. This TCR was sampled from a man aged 55 to 70 who had recovered from COVID-19. The sample consisted of peripheral blood. The rearrangement joins TRBV6-2 or TRBV6-3 to TRBJ2-7; D is possibly TRBD2 (6 bases). This CDR3 reads CASSQPGAYEQYF. In nucleotides, the CDR3 is TGTGCCAGCAGCCAGCCGGGGGCCTACGAGCAGTACTTC.